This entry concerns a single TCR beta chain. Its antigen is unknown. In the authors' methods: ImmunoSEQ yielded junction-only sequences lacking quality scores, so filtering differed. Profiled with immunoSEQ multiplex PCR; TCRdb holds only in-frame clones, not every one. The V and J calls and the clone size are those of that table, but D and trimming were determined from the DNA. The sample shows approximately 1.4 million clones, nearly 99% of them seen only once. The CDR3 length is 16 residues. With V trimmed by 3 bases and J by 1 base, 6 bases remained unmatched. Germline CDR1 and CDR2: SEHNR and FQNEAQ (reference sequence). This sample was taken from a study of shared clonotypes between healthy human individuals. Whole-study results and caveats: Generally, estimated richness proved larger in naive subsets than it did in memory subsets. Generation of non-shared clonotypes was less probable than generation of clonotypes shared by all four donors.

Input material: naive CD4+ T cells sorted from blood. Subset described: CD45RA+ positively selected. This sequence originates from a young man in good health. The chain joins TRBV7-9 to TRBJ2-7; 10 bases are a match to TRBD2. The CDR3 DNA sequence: TGTGCCAGCAGCTTTGTCCTAGCGGGAGAATCCTACGAGCAGTACTTC. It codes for CASSFVLAGESYEQYF.